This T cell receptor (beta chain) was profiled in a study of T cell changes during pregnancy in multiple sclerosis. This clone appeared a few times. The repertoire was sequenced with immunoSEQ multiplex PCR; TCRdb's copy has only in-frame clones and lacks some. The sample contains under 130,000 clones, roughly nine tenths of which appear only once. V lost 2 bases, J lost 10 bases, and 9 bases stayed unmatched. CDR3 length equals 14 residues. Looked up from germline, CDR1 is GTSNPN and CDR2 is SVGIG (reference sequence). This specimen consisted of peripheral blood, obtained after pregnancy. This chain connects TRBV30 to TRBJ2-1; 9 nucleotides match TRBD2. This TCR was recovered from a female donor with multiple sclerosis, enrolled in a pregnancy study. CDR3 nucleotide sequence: TGTGCCTGGAGTTCTGGACTAGCGACGGGAGAGCAGTTCTTC. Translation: CAWSSGLATGEQFF.